These T cell receptor beta chains were read from a single sample in a study of blood T cell repertoires in COVID-19. Produced via immunoSEQ multiplex PCR; TCRdb's table is partial and in-frame only. The data show around 38,000 clones, with roughly nine tenths seen just once and roughly 4.3% held by the top ten. What was sequenced was peripheral blood. The receptors were sampled from a man between 60 and 70 years old with COVID-19, enrolled during active disease. CDR3s include the opening cysteine and the closing phenylalanine or tryptophan. D genes are given only for firm matches. Rows give clone size only sometimes, using once, few, many, or a class for an expanded clone.

TGTGCCAGCAGTGACGGCTTGAAGGGCTACACCTTC | CASSDGLKGYTF | TRBJ1-2 | NA | TRBV6-4 | 12 | NA
TGCGCCAGCAGCCTGGGACAGGATAACACCGGGGAGCTGTTTTTT | CASSLGQDNTGELFF | TRBJ2-2 | NA | TRBV10-1 | 15 | TRBD1
TGTGCCAGCAGTTACCTGACAGGGACCAATCAGCCCCAGCATTTT | CASSYLTGTNQPQHF | TRBJ1-5 | NA | TRBV6-6 | 15 | TRBD1
TGTGCCAGCAGCTTGACAGGAGGTACTTCACCCCTCCACTTT | CASSLTGGTSPLHF | TRBJ1-6 | NA | TRBV7-9 | 14 | NA
TGTGCCAGTGCGTATGATGGGAACACTGAAGCTTTCTTT | CASAYDGNTEAFF | TRBJ1-1 | NA | TRBV19 | 13 | NA
TGTGCCAGTAGTATACTCCCGGGACAGGGCCGGTACGGGGCCAACGTCCTGACTTTC | CASSILPGQGRYGANVLTF | TRBJ2-6 | NA | TRBV19 | 19 | TRBD1
TGCGGCGCCGGGACTAGCTCACACAATGAGCAGTTCTTC | CGAGTSSHNEQFF | TRBJ2-1 | NA | TRBV12-3/TRBV12-4 | 13 | TRBD2
TGTGCCAGCAGTACAACAGGGTTTGGGGCCAACGTCCTGACTTTC | CASSTTGFGANVLTF | TRBJ2-6 | NA | TRBV6-6 | 15 | NA
TGTGCCAGCAGAAGCCGACAGGGTTCTGGGGCTGAAGCTTTCTTT | CASRSRQGSGAEAFF | TRBJ1-1 | once | TRBV2 | 15 | TRBD1
TGTGCCAGTAGGGCGGGAACTAGCACAGATACGCAGTATTTT | CASRAGTSTDTQYF | TRBJ2-3 | once | TRBV19 | 14 | NA
TGTGCCAGCAGTGAGACCCAGGGGCCCCAGCATTTT | CASSETQGPQHF | TRBJ1-5 | once | TRBV2 | 12 | NA